These 7 T cell receptor beta chains were all obtained from the same sample, sequenced in a study of blood T cell repertoires in COVID-19. TCRdb's copy holds only in-frame clones and misses some; the assay was immunoSEQ multiplex PCR. The sample includes approximately 140,000 clones, roughly 90% of them seen just once. Specimen: PBMCs or T cells enriched from blood (not recorded which). The receptors were sampled from a woman in her 30s with acute COVID-19.

This sequence joins TRBV11-2 and TRBJ2-5, with 10 bases fitting TRBD1. Germline assignment: CDR1 SGHAT and CDR2 FQNNGV. The CDR3 contains 17 residues. Trimming at V came to 1 base and at J to 2 bases, leaving 7 bases not matched to a gene. The CDR3 region has the DNA TGTGCCAGCAGCTTAGTCGGAGGGGGACAGGGGCAAGAGACCCAGTACTTC. Translation gives CASSLVGGGQGQETQYF.

This chain links TRBV29-1 with TRBJ2-1, with TRBD1 matching 7 bases. The ends lost 5 bases at V and 0 bases at J; junction bases unmatched: 4. Germline V gene lookup returns CDR1 SQVTM and CDR2 ANQGSEA. CDR3 size: 14 residues. As DNA, the CDR3 is TGCAGCGTTTACCGGGACAGCTCCTACAATGAGCAGTTCTTC. The encoded protein is CSVYRDSSYNEQFF.

This sequence joins TRBV15 and TRBJ2-7; 9 positions agree with TRBD2. The junction had 14 bases not matched to a gene; V was cut back by 3 bases and J by 2 bases. The CDR3 spans 18 residues. Germline CDR1 LNHNV, CDR2 YYDKDF (reference sequence). Written as DNA, the CDR3 is TGTGCCACCAGCAGTACCCGGGGGGCTAGCGGGATAGCCTACGAGCAGTACTTC. Translated, it gives CATSSTRGASGIAYEQYF.

This clone was observed once. One end of the junction fails to match germline, which may point to a read error. The chain joins TRBV28 to TRBJ2-7; TRBD2 aligns across 8 bases. Per the germline V gene, CDR1 is MDHEN and CDR2 is SYDVKM. The CDR3 consists of 12 residues. CDR3 coding DNA: TGTGCCAGCAGTTTCTCCGGACTAGCAAATCGGTTC. This sequence encodes CASSFSGLANRF.

This CDR3 reads CASSYTTDPGNTIYF. The CDR3 DNA reads as TGTGCCAGCAGTTACACGACAGACCCTGGAAACACCATATATTTT. This chain joins TRBV6-2 or TRBV6-3 and TRBJ1-3; maybe TRBD1 (5 bases). The germline V and J ends were trimmed by 2 bases and 2 bases, with 10 bases remaining between them. The CDR3 covers 15 residues. Germline V gives CDR1 MNHEY, CDR2 SVGEGT.

The rearrangement joins TRBV27 to TRBJ2-1, with TRBD2 matching over 14 bases. This CDR3 contains 16 residues. Germline V gives CDR1 MNHEY, CDR2 SMNVEV (reference sequence). With 2 bases clipped from V and 9 bases from J, the junction kept 6 bases outside the gene matches. The CDR3, as DNA: TGTGCCAGCAGTTTACCCCGAGGACTAGCGGGAGGTGAGCAGTTCTTC. Its translation is CASSLPRGLAGGEQFF.

The genes are TRBV7-9 and TRBJ1-2, with 10 bases matching TRBD1. The germline CDR1 and CDR2 sequences are SEHNR and FQNEAQ (reference sequence). This CDR3 is 16 amino acids long. V shed 1 base, J shed 4 bases, and the junction held 6 bases outside the gene matches. Here the CDR3 DNA reads TGTGCCAGCAGCTTAGGGACAGGGGGGGAATCCTATGGCTACACCTTC. As protein: CASSLGTGGESYGYTF.